Below, 14 T cell receptor beta chains from the same sample are listed, as sequenced in a study of a mutant IDH1 vaccine in newly diagnosed glioma. Using immunoSEQ multiplex PCR, the repertoire was profiled, and TCRdb retains in-frame clones only, with some absent. The profile shows under 40,000 clones, over 85% of them singletons. Time point given: week 47, end of study. What each vaccine dose contained was 300 ug of mutant IDH1 20-mer peptide, accompanied by topical imiquimod. These receptors' targets are unknown. The sequencing here drew on PBMCs, taken from a glioma patient whose treatment included an IDH1 peptide vaccine. Receptors were obtained from a man aged 40-50 years with glioma.

CDR3 region: CASSRDHQETQYF. In DNA, the CDR3 is TGTGCCAGCAGCCGGGACCACCAAGAGACCCAGTACTTC. J is TRBJ2-5 and V is TRBV7-2, with D possibly called TRBD1 or TRBD2 (5 bases each). The CDR3 contains 13 residues. Per germline, CDR1 SGHTA and CDR2 FQGNSA. Between the trimmed V and J ends, which lost 5 bases and 0 bases, there was a span of 7 bases.

The chain uses TRBV5-8 and TRBJ2-7; 8 nucleotides agree with TRBD1. This CDR3 region has 13 residues. J gave up 9 bases and V 2 bases, and 7 bases lay outside the gene matches. The V gene's germline CDR1 is SGHTS and CDR2 YDEGEE. CDR3 residues: CASSFGQGSGQYV. The CDR3 nucleotides are TGTGCCAGCAGCTTTGGACAGGGTAGTGGGCAGTACGTC.

This clone appeared a few times. The chain joins TRBV6-4 to TRBJ2-5; TRBD2 agrees at 10 bases. CDR1 is MRHNA and CDR2 is SNTAGT in the germline V gene. With V trimmed by 3 bases and J by 2 bases, 3 bases remained unmatched. The CDR3 totals 15 residues. CDR3 DNA sequence: TGTGCCAGCAGTGAAAAAGCGGGGGGGCAAGAGACCCAGTACTTC. As protein: CASSEKAGGQETQYF.

The chain combines TRBV14 with TRBJ1-1; D remains unclear. There are 16 residues in the CDR3. The V end was cut by 0 bases, the J end by 5 bases, with 16 bases between. CDR1 is SGHDN, CDR2 FVKESK, per germline. The CDR3 DNA reads as TGTGCCAGCAGCCAAGATCATAAGGGTCTTAGGACTGAAGCTTTCTTT. It yields the protein CASSQDHKGLRTEAFF.

The CDR3 sequence is CASSPSLDTFSNQPQHF. Here the CDR3 DNA reads TGCGCCAGCAGCCCTTCCTTAGACACATTTAGCAATCAGCCCCAGCATTTT. The chain joins TRBV4-3 to TRBJ1-5; D is unresolved. Germline CDR1 reads LGHNA; CDR2 reads YSLEER. CDR3 length equals 17 residues. Deletions cut 4 bases from V and 0 bases from J, with 16 bases between.

V and J are TRBV7-3 and TRBJ2-1; 14 bases agree with TRBD2. The CDR3 runs to 15 residues. Germline CDR1 reads SGHTA; CDR2 reads FQGTGA. Trimming took 5 bases from V and 8 from J; bases not matched to a gene: 5. The CDR3 DNA is TGTGCCAGCAGCCTGGGACTAGCGGGAGCGGATGAGCAGTTCTTC. Translating it yields CASSLGLAGADEQFF.

This chain links TRBV19 with TRBJ2-5; D is uncertain. V was pared by 2 bases and J by 1 base, with 5 bases between. Germline CDR1 reads LNHDA; CDR2 reads SQIVND (reference sequence). The CDR3 consists of 13 residues. This CDR3 reads CASSINIQETQYF. CDR3 bases: TGTGCCAGTAGTATAAACATCCAAGAGACCCAGTACTTC.

The V gene is TRBV6-6, the J gene TRBJ2-7, with 7 bases fitting TRBD1. The CDR3 is made up of 14 amino acids. The V gene's germline CDR1 is MNHNY and CDR2 SVGAGI (reference sequence). Trimming at V came to 2 bases and at J to 2 bases, leaving 3 bases not matched to a gene. CDR3 in amino acids: CASSYGQAPYEQYF. In DNA, the CDR3 is TGTGCCAGCAGTTACGGACAGGCGCCCTACGAGCAGTACTTC.

This clone is a singleton in its sample. The chain uses TRBV5-1 and TRBJ1-1; a possible D gene is TRBD1 (6 bases). This CDR3 is 16 amino acids long. The V gene's germline CDR1 is SGHRS and CDR2 YFSETQ. V was trimmed by 3 bases and J by 4 bases, leaving 19 bases between them. In DNA, the CDR3 is TGCGCCAGCAGCTCGCTGGCCGGACAGTTTTTCACTGAAGCTTTCTTT. Translated: CASSSLAGQFFTEAFF.

The chain carries TRBV18 and TRBJ1-3, with a possible D match to TRBD1 (5 bases). The CDR3 runs to 13 residues. CDR1 is KGHSH, CDR2 LQKENI, per germline. Deletions cut 6 bases from V and 7 bases from J, with 13 bases between. The CDR3, as DNA: TGTGCCAGCTCCGAGGGACCGATGAACACCATATATTTT. It codes for CASSEGPMNTIYF.

The chain combines TRBV5-1 with TRBJ1-2; D gene unclear. This CDR3 spans 14 amino acids. The germline V and J ends were trimmed by 7 bases and 8 bases, with 21 bases remaining between them. Germline CDR1 SGHRS, CDR2 YFSETQ. As DNA, the CDR3 is TGCGCCAGCGGCCTCCTGACACCCACGGGCGGCTACACCTTC. As protein: CASGLLTPTGGYTF.

The chain couples TRBV9 to TRBJ2-5, with TRBD2 identical over 7 bases. The CDR3 is 15 amino acids. The ends lost 0 bases at V and 1 base at J; junction bases unmatched: 3. CDR1 SGDLS and CDR2 YYNGEE come from the germline V gene. The CDR3 coding sequence is TGTGCCAGCAGCGTAGCAGGCGGGAGCCAAGAGACCCAGTACTTC. Translating gives CASSVAGGSQETQYF.

This sequence joins TRBV7-3 and TRBJ2-7; D not certain. Germline V gene sequence: CDR1 SGHTA, CDR2 FQGTGA. Trimming removed 5 bases at V and 12 bases at J, with 11 bases between. This CDR3 spans 10 amino acids. CDR3 nucleotide sequence: TGTGCCAGCAGCCCGTGCCCATTGTACTTC. Translation: CASSPCPLYF.

This chain joins TRBV5-1 and TRBJ2-2; 7 positions match TRBD2. This CDR3 region has 15 residues. CDR1 and CDR2 (germline): SGHRS, YFSETQ. Trimming cost V 0 bases and J 5 bases; bases outside gene matches: 4. The CDR3: CASSLGDYLTGELFF. The CDR3 DNA follows: TGCGCCAGCAGCTTGGGGGACTACCTAACCGGGGAGCTGTTTTTT. The full variable domain, its missing parts supplied by reference TRBV5-1 and TRBJ2-2, is KAGVTQTPRYLIKTRGQQVTLSCSPISGHRSVSWYQQTPGQGLQFLFEYFSETQRNKGNFPGRFSGRQFSNSRSEMNVSTLELGDSALYLCASSLGDYLTGELFFGEGSRLTVL.